This TCR beta chain derives from a study of blood T cells in healthy people across ages. Study overall: The capture of about one barcoded beta molecule per two T cells was achieved by template switching.

The donors, healthy Caucasians from Russia, were aged roughly 6 to 90. Isolation recovered at least 6.5 million PBMCs from every sample. The second PCR ran about 6 to 12 cycles with a sample-barcoded 5' primer and J-beta primers. Tagging of each cDNA molecule was performed by a template-switch adaptor with 12 random nucleotides. TCRdb reprocessed the 5' RACE reads with MiXCR, giving one entry per CDR3 protein. The sample carries nearly 1 million distinct CDR3 sequences, roughly half recorded once. In this sample, this clonotype turned up a few times. The sequencing input was blood. This sequence originates from a woman aged 55-70 years in good health.

The DNA for the CDR3 is TGTGCCAGCAGTCGGACTAGCGGGGCCGAGCAGTACTTC. Its translation is CASSRTSGAEQYF. V and J are TRBV6-5 and TRBJ2-7; 12 positions match TRBD2. With V trimmed by 5 bases and J by 6 bases, 2 bases remained unmatched. The CDR3 extends over 13 amino acids. Germline V gives CDR1 MNHEY, CDR2 SVGAGI.